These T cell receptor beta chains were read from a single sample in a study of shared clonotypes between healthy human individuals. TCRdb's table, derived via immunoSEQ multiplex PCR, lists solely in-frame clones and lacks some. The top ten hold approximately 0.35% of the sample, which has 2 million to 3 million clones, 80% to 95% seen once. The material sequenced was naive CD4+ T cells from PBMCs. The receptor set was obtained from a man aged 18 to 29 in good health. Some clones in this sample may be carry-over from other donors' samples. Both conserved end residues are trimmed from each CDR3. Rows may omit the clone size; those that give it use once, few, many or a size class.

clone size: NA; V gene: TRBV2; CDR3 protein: ASAKGLAGGDTQY
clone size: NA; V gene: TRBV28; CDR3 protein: ASSTTRQGGQPQH
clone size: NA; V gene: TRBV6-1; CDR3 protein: ASSVRDRGVYGYT
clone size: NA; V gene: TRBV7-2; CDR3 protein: ASSLLDIGNTGELF
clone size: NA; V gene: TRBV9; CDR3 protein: ASSASYTENTEAF
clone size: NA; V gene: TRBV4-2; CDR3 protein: ASSQVGAAKQPQH
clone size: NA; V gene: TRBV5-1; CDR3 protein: ASTQGRESYEQY
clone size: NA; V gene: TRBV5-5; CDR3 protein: ASSPLAGGTDTQY
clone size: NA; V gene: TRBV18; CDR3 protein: ASSPGLAGVSLGETQY
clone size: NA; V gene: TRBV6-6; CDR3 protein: ASSRLTSTDTQY
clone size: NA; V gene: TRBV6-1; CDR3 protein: ALPGHFYEQY
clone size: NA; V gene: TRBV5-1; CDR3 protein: ASSLGGENTEAF
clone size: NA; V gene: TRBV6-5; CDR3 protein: ASSYRRNQPQH
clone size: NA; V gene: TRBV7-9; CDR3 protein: ASSLLETQY
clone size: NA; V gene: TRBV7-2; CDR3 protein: ASSLAGAGVTEQY
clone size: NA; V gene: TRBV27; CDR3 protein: ASSMRTTNTGELF
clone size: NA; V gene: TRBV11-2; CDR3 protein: ASSLYRPGGSYNEQF
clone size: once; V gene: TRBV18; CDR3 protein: ASTPLAQGQGRNTIY
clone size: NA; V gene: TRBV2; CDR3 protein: ASSPGPAREQY
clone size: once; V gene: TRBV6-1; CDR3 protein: AFGRGAGTEAF
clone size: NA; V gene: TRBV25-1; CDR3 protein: ASSEAQSYGYT
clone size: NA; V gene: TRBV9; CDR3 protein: ASSVAGNYGYT
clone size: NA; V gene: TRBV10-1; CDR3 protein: ASSSGTGVHEQY
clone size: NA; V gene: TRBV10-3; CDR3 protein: AISGWDSGNTIY
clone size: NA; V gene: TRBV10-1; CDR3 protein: ASSRDRAQETQY
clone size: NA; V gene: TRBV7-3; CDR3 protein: ASSLLVTTEAF
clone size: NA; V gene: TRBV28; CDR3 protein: ASSAQLAGQLYEQY
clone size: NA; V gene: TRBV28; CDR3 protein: ASSSGTGGDNQPQH
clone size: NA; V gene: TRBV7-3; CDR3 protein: ASSLRVSTDTQY
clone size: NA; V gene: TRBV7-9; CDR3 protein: ASSPTSYTDTQY
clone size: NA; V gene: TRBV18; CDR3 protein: ASSQEMNTEAF
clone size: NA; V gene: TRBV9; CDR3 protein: ASSVTGANEKLF